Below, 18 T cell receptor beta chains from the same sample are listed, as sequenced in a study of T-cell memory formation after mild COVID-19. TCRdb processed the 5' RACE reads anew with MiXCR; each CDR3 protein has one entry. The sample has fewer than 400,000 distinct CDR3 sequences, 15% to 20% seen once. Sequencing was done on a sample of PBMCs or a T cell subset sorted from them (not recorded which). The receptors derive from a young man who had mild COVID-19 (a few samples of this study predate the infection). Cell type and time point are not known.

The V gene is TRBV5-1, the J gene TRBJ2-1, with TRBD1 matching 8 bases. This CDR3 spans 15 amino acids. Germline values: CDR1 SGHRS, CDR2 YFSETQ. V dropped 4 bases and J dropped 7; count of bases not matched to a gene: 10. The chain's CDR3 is CASSGTGTGKNEQFF. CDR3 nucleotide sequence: TGCGCCAGCAGCGGAACCGGGACAGGAAAAAATGAGCAGTTCTTC. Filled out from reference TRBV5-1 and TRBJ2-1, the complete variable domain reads KAGVTQTPRYLIKTRGQQVTLSCSPISGHRSVSWYQQTPGQGLQFLFEYFSETQRNKGNFPGRFSGRQFSNSRSEMNVSTLELGDSALYLCASSGTGTGKNEQFFGPGTRLTVL.

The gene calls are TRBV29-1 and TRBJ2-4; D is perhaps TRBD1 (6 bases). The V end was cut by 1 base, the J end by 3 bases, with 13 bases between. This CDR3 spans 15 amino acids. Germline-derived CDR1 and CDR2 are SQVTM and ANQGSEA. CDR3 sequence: CSVEGRAGVKNIQYF. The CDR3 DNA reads TGCAGCGTTGAAGGACGGGCAGGGGTCAAAAACATTCAGTACTTC.

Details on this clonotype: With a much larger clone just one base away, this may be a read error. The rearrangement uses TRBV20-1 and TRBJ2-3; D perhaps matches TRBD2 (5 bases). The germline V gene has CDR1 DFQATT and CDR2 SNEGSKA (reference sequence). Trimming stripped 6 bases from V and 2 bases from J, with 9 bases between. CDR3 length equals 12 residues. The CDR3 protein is CSALLDTDTQYF. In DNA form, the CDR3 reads TGCAGTGCCCTACTAGACACAGATACGCAGTATTTT.

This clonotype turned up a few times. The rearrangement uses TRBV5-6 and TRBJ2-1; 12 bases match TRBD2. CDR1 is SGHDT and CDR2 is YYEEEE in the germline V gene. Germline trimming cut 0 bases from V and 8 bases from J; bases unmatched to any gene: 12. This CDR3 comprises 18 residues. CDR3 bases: TGTGCCAGCAGCTTGGTAGGCGGACTAGCGGGGATCCCCCATGAGCAGTTCTTC. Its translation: CASSLVGGLAGIPHEQFF.

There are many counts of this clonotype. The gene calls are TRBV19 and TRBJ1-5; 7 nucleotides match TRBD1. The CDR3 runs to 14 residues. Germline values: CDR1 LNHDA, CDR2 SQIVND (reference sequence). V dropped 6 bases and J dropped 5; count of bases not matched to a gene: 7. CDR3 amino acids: CASRRTGGDQPQHF. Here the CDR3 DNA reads TGTGCCAGTAGAAGGACAGGCGGCGATCAGCCCCAGCATTTT.

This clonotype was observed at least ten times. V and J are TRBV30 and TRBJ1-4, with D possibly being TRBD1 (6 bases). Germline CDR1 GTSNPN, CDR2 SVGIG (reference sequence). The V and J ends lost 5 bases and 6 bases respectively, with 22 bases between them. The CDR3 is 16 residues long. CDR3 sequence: CAWYTGKGLGDEKLFF. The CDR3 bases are TGTGCCTGGTACACAGGGAAAGGCCTCGGGGATGAAAAACTGTTTTTT.

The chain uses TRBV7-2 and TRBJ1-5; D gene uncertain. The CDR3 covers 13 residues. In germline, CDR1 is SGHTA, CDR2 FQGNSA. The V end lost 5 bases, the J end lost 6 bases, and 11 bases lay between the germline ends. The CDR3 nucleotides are TGTGCCAGCAGCAGTAAGATAGCTCAGCCCCAGCATTTT. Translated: CASSSKIAQPQHF.

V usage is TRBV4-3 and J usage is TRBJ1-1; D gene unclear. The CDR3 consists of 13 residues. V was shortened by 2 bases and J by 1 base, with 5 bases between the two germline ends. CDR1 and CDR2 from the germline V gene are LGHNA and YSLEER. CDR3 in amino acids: CASSQFRNTEAFF. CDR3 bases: TGCGCCAGCAGCCAATTCAGGAACACTGAAGCTTTCTTT.

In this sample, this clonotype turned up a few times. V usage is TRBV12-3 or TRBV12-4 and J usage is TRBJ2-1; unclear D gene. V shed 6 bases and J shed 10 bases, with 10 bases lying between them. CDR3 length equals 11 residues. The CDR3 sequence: CASSLIQEQFF. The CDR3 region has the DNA TGTGCCAGCAGCCTAATCCAGGAGCAGTTCTTC.

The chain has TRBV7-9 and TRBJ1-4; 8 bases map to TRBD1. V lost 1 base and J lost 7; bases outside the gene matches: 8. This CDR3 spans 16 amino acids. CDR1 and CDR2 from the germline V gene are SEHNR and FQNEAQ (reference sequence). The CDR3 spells CASSLVGQGASEKLFF. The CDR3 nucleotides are TGTGCCAGCAGCTTAGTAGGGCAGGGGGCGTCTGAAAAACTGTTTTTT.

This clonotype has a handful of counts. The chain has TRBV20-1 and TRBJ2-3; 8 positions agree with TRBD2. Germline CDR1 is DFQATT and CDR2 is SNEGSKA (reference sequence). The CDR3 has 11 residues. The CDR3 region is CSAGGWDTQYF. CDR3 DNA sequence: TGCAGCGCGGGAGGTTGGGATACGCAGTATTTT.

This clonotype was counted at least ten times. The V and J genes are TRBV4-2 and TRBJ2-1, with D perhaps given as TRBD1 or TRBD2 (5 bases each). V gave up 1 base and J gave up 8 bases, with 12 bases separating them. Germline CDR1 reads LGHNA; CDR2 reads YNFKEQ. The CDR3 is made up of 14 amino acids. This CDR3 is CASSQGGDGDEQFF. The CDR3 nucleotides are TGTGCCAGCAGCCAAGGAGGGGACGGCGATGAGCAGTTCTTC.

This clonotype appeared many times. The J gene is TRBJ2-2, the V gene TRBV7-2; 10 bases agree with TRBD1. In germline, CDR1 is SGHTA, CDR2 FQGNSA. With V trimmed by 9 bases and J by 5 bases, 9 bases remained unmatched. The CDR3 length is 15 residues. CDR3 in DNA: TGTGCCAGTACCAAGACAGGGGGCTGGACCGGGGAGCTGTTTTTT. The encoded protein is CASTKTGGWTGELFF.

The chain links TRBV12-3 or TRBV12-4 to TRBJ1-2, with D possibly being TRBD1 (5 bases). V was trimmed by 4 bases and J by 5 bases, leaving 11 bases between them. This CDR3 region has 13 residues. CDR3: CASSWDLGYGYTF. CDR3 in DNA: TGTGCCAGCAGTTGGGACCTGGGGTATGGCTACACCTTC.

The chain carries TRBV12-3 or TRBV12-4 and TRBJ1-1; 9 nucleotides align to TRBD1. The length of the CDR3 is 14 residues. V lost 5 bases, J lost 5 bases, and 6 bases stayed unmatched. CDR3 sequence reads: CASSLPGQGTEAFF. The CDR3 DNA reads TGTGCCAGCAGTCTCCCGGGACAGGGAACTGAAGCTTTCTTT.

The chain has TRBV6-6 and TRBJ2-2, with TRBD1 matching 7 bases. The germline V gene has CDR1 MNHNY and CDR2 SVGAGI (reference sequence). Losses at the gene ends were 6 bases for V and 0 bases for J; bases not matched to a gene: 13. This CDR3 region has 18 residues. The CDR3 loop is CASRGQVGRTSNTGELFF. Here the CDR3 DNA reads TGTGCCAGCAGAGGACAGGTCGGTCGAACCTCGAACACCGGGGAGCTGTTTTTT.

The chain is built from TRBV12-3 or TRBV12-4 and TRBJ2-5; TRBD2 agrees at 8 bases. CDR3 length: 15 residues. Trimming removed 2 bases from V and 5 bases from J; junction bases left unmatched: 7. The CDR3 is CASSLTGGPVETQYF. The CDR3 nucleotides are TGTGCCAGCAGTTTAACGGGGGGGCCGGTTGAGACCCAGTACTTC.

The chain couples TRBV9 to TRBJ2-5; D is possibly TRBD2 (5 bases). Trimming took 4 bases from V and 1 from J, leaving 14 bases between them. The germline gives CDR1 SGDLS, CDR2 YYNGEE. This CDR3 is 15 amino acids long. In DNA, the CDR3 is TGTGCCAGCAGCTTGAGGCTAGCCCCCCAAGAGACCCAGTACTTC. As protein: CASSLRLAPQETQYF.